The clone carrying this T cell receptor (beta chain) was recorded at least ten times. Its target is unknown. The data are from a study of CD8+CD57+ T cells in acquired aplastic anemia. Overall study context: Sorted CD4+ plus CD8+ cells gave DNA averaging approximately 3.2 ug.

In germline, CDR1 is SGHAT, CDR2 FQNNGV. Deletions cut 4 bases from V and 0 bases from J, with 13 bases between. The CDR3 consists of 15 residues. Study-level points and caveats: Researchers report that fewer than 35 CD8+ CDR3 sequences appeared in both patients and controls. Statistical testing detected no significant gap in CD8+ Simpson's diversity between patients and controls.

Genomic DNA acted as the template from which TCR beta VDJ combination and CDR3 sequence profiling were carried out. In TCRdb, the reads were re-called with MiXCR into one record per CDR3 protein. The sample carries some 200,000 distinct CDR3 sequences, over 60% recorded once. Sequences were obtained from sorted CD4+, CD8+, or CD8+CD57+ T cells (not recorded which) from PBMCs. This TCR came from a human donor in good health. The V gene is TRBV11-2, the J gene TRBJ2-7; D gene ambiguous. The CDR3 DNA is TGTGCCAGCAGCTCCGGCGGTGATAGCTCCTACGAGCAGTACTTC. Its translation: CASSSGGDSSYEQYF.